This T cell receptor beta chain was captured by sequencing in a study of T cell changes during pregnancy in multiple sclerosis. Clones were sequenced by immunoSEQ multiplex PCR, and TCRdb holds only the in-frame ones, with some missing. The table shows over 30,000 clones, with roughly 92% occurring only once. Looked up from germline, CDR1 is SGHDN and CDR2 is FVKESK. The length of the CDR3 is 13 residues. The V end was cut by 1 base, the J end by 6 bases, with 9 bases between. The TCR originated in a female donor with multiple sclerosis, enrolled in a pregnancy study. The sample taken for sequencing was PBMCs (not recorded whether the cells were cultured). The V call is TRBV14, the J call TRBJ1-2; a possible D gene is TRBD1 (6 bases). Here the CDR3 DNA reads TGTGCCAGCAGCCAAGCGGGACAACATGGCTACACCTTC. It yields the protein CASSQAGQHGYTF.